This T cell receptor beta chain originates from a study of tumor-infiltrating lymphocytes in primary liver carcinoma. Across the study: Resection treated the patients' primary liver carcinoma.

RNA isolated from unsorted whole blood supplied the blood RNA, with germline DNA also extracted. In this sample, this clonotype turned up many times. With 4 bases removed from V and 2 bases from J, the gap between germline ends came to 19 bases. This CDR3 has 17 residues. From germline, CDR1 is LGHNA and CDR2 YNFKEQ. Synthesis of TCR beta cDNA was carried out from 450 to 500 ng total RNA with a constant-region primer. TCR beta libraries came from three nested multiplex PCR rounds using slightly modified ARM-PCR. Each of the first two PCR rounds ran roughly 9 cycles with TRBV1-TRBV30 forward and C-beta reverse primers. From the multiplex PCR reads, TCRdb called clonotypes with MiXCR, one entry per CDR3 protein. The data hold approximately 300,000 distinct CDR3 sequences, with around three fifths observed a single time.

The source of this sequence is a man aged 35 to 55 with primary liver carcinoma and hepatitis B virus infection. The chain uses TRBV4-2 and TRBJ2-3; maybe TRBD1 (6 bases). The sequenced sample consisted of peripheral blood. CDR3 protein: CASSRSEGRQATDTQYF. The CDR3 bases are TGTGCCAGCAGCCGGAGTGAAGGGAGACAGGCCACAGATACGCAGTATTTT.